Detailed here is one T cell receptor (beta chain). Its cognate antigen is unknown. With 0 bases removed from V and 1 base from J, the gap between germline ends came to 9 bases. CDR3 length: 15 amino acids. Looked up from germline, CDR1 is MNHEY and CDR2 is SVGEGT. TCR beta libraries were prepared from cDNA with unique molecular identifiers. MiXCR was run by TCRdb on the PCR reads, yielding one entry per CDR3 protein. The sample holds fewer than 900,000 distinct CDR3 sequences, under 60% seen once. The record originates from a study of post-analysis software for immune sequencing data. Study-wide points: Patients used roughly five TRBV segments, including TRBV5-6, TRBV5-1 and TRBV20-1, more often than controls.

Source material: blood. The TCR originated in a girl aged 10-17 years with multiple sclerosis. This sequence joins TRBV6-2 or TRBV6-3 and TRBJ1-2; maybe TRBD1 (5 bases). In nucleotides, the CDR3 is TGTGCCAGCAGTTACTCGAAGACAGATAACTATGGCTACACCTTC. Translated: CASSYSKTDNYGYTF.